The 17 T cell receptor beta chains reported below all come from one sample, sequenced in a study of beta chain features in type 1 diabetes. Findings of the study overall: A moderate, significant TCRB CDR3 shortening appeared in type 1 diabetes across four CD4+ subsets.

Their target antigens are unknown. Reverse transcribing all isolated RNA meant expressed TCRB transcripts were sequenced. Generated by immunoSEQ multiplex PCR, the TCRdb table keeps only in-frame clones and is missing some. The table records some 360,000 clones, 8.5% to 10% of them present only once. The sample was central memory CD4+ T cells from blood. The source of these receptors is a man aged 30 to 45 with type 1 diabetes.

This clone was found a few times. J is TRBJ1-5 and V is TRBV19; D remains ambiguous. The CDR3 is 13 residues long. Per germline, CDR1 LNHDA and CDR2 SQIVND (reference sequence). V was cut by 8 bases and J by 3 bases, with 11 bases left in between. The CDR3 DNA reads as TGTGCCAGTCGGCGAAATCACAATCAGCCCCAGCATTTT. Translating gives CASRRNHNQPQHF.

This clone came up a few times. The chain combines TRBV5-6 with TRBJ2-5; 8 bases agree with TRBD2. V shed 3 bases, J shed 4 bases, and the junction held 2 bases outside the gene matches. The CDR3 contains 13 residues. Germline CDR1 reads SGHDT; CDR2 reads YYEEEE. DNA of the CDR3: TGTGCCAGCAGCTCTCTAGCGGGAGAGACCCAGTACTTC. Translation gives CASSSLAGETQYF.

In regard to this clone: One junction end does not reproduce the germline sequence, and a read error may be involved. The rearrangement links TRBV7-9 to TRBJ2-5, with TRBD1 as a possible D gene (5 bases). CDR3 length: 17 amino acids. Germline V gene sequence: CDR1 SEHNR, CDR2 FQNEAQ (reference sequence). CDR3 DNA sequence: TGCGCCAGCAGCCAAGATTTTCAGCGACAGTACCAAGAGACCCAGTACTTC. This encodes CASSQDFQRQYQETQYF. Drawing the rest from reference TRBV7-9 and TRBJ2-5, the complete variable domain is DTGVSQNPRHKITKRGQNVTFRCDPISEHNRLYWYRQTLGQGPEFLTYFQNEAQLEKSRLLSDRFSAERPKGSFSTLEIQRTEQGDSAMYLCASSQDFQRQYQETQYFGPGTRLLVL.

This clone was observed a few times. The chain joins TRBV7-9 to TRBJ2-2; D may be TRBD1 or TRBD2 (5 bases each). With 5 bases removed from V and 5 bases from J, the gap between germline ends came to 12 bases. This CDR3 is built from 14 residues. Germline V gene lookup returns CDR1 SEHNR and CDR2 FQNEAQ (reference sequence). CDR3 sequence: CASSPSGTTGELFF. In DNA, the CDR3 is TGTGCCAGCAGCCCCTCGGGGACGACCGGGGAGCTGTTTTTT.

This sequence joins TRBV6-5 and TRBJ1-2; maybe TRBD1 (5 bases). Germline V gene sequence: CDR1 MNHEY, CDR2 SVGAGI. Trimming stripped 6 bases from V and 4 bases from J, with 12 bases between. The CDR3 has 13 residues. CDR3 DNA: TGTGCCAGCAGGGCAGGGATTGGCTATGGCTACACCTTC. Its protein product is CASRAGIGYGYTF.

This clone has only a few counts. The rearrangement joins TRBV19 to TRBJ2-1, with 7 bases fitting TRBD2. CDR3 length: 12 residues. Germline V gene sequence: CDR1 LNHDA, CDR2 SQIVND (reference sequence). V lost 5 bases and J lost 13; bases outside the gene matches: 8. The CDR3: CASSSVPGLQFF. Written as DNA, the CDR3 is TGTGCCAGTAGTTCAGTCCCGGGACTACAGTTCTTC.

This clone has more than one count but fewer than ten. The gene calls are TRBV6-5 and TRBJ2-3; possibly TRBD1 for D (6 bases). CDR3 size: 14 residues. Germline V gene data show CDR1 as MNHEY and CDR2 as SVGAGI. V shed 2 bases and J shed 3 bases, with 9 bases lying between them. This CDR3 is CASSYVQGTDTQYF. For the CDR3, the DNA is TGTGCCAGCAGTTACGTCCAGGGGACAGATACGCAGTATTTT.

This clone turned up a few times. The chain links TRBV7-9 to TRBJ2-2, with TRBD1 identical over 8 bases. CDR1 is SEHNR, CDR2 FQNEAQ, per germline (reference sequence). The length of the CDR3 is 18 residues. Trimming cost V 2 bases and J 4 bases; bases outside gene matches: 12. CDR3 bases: TGTGCCAGCAGCTTAACCCCCGGACGGACAGGGCTCACCGGGGAGCTGTTTTTT. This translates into CASSLTPGRTGLTGELFF.

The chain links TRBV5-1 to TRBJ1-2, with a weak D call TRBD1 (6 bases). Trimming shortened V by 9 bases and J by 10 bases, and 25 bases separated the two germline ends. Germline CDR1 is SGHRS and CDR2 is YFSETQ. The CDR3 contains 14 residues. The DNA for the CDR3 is TGCGCCAACGCCCGTACCGGGACAAAAACAAACTACACCTTC. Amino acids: CANARTGTKTNYTF.

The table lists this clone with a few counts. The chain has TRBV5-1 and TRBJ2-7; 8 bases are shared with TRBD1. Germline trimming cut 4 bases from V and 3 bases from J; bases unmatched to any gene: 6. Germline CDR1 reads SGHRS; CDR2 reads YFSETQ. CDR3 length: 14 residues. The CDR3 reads CASSVTGADYEQYF. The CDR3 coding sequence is TGCGCCAGCAGCGTGACAGGGGCTGACTACGAGCAGTACTTC.

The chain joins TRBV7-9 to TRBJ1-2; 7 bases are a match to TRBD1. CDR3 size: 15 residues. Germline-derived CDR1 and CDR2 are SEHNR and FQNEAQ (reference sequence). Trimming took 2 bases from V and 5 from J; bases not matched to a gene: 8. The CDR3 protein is CASSLFRGQAYGYTF. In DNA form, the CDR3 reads TGTGCCAGCAGCTTATTTAGGGGGCAGGCGTATGGCTACACCTTC.

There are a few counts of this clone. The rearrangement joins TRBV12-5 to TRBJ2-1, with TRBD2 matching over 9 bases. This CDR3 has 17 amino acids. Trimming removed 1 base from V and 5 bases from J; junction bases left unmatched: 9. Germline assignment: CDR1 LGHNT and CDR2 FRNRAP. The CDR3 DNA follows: TGTGCTAGTGGTTTGGGGTTAAGTAGCGGGGGAGACAATGAGCAGTTCTTC. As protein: CASGLGLSSGGDNEQFF.

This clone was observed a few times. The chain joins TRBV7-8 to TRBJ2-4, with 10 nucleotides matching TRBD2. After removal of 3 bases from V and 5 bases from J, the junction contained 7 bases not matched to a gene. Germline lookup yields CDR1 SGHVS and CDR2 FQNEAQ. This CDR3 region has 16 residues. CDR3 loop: CASSFSSGRRENIQYF. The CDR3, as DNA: TGTGCCAGCAGCTTCTCTAGCGGGAGACGGGAAAACATTCAGTACTTC.

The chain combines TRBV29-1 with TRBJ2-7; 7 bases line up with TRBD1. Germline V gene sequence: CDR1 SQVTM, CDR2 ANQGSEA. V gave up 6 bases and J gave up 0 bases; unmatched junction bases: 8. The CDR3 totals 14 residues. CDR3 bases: TGCAGCGTCAACACCCGGACAGGCTCCTACGAGCAGTACTTC. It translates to CSVNTRTGSYEQYF.

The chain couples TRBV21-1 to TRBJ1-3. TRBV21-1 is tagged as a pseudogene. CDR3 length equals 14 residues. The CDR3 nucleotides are TGTGCCAGCAGCATCCCTTTCGCGTGGTTTACCATATATTTT. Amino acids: CASSIPFAWFTIYF.

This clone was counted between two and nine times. The CDR3 DNA reads TGCGCCAGCAGCTTGGACGTGGGGGCCCTTAACTATGGCTACACCTTC. Translation: CASSLDVGALNYGYTF. The gene calls are TRBV5-1 and TRBJ1-2, with D possibly being TRBD1 (6 bases). Germline CDR1 is SGHRS and CDR2 is YFSETQ. The CDR3 consists of 16 residues. The V end lost 0 bases, the J end lost 1 base, and 13 bases lay between the germline ends.

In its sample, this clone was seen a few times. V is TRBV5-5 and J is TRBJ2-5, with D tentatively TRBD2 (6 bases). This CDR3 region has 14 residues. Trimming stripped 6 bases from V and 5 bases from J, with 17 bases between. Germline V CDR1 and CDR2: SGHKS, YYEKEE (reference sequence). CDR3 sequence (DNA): TGTGCCAGCAATCGTGGAGGGAGCGGGGAGACCCAGTACTTC. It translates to CASNRGGSGETQYF.